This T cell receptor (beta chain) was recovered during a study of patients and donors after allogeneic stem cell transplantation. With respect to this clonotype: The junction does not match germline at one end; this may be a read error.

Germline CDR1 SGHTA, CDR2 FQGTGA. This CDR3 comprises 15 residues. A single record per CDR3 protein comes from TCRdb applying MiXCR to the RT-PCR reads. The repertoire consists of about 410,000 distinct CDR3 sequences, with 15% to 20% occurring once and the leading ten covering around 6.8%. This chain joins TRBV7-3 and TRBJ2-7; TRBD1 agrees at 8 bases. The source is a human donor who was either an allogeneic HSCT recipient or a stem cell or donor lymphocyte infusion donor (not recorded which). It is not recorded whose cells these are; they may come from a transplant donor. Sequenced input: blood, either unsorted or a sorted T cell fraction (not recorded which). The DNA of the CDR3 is TGTGCCAGCAGCTTAACCGGGACAGGCTCCTACGAGCGGTACTTC. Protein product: CASSLTGTGSYERYF.